This TCR beta chain was captured in a study of cytomegalovirus exposure and HLA in healthy donors. Donors came from a validation cohort of over 100 subjects, distinct from the first 666-subject cohort. V was clipped by 6 bases and J by 5 bases; unmatched bases: 10. This CDR3 is 14 amino acids long. The germline V gene has CDR1 SGHKS and CDR2 YYEKEE (reference sequence). Produced via immunoSEQ multiplex PCR; TCRdb's table is partial and in-frame only. The sample carries 150,000 to 200,000 clones, 75% to 90% recorded once. This receptor was taken from a woman between 18 and 29 years old in good health and CMV-seronegative. Sequenced sample: PBMCs. The chain joins TRBV5-5 to TRBJ1-2, with 7 bases aligning to TRBD1. The DNA for the CDR3 is TGTGCCAGCACCATGGGGGCAGGGGGATATGGCTACACCTTC. This codes for CASTMGAGGYGYTF.